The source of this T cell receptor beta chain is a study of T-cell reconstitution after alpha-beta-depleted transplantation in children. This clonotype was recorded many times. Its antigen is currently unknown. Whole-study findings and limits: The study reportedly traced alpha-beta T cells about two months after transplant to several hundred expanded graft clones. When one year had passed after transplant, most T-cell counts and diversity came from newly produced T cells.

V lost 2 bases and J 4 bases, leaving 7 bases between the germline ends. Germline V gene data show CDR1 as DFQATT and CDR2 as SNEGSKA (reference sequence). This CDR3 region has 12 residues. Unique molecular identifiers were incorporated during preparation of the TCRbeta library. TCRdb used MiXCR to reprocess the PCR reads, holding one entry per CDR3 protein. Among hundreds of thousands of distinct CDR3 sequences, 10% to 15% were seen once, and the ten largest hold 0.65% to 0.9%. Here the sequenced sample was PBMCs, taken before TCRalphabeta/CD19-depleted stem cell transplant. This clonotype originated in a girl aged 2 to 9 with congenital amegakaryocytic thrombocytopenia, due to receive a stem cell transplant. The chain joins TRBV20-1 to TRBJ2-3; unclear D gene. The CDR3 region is CSARTIADTQYF. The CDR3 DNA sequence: TGCAGTGCTAGAACGATCGCAGATACGCAGTATTTT.